Listed here is a single T cell receptor beta chain. The data stem from a study of blood T cell repertoires in COVID-19. Looked up from germline, CDR1 is MDHEN and CDR2 is SYDVKM. There are 13 residues in the CDR3. Trimming took 4 bases from V and 5 from J, leaving 11 bases between them. Sequencing was performed with immunoSEQ multiplex PCR; in TCRdb, only in-frame clones are kept and a portion is missing. This sample has roughly 100,000 clones; 70% to 85% occur once, and the top ten carry around 15%. The source material was peripheral blood. The V and J genes are TRBV28 and TRBJ1-2; D unresolved. The sequence derives from a woman aged 55-75 years with acute or convalescent COVID-19. CDR3 DNA: TGTGCCAGCAGTTCCGTGCGGGTTTATGGCTACACCTTC. It is translated as CASSSVRVYGYTF.